This TCR beta chain came from a study of blood T cells in healthy people across ages. Next came a second PCR, run for roughly 6 to 11 cycles, which used a sample-barcoded 5' primer along with a J-beta primer mix. All samples yielded 3 million or more CDR3-containing paired-end reads. TCRdb analysed the 5' RACE reads with MiXCR anew, one entry per CDR3 protein. In the table there are more than 700,000 distinct CDR3 sequences, about 55% of which are singletons. It was about 9.4 milliliters of peripheral blood that were drawn from each donor. Study-wide results and caveats: Long-lived and aged donors differed, with more naive CD4+ cells and higher diversity in the long-lived.

A word on this clonotype: Its antigen is unknown.

Trimming took 0 bases from V and 0 from J, leaving 0 bases between them. The CDR3 runs 13 residues. Germline CDR1 and CDR2: DFQATT and SNEGSKA (reference sequence). The sample consisted of blood. The TCR comes from an older man in good health. J is TRBJ2-6 and V is TRBV20-1; D remains ambiguous. The CDR3 protein is CSARDSGANVLTF. The CDR3 DNA sequence: TGCAGTGCTAGAGACTCTGGGGCCAACGTCCTGACTTTC.